This paragraph reports one TCR beta chain. Germline-derived CDR1 and CDR2 are SGHRS and YFSETQ. CDR3 length equals 15 residues. Trimming cost V 0 bases and J 9 bases, with 13 bases left between them. The record originates from a study of blood T cell repertoires in COVID-19. Background on the study: Sample material is recorded as cDNA or gDNA derived from T cells, B-cell-depleted T cells, or PBMCs.

Assay used: immunoSEQ multiplex PCR; TCRdb lists only in-frame clones, some missing. The data contain a few hundred thousand clones, around 83% of them singletons. The receptor's source is a man older than 75 with acute or convalescent COVID-19. The chain links TRBV5-1 to TRBJ1-6, with D possibly being TRBD1 (6 bases). The sequenced sample consisted of peripheral blood. Here the CDR3 reads CASSLDSGVGSPLHF. The CDR3 DNA is TGCGCCAGCAGCTTGGATTCAGGGGTCGGTTCACCCCTCCACTTT.